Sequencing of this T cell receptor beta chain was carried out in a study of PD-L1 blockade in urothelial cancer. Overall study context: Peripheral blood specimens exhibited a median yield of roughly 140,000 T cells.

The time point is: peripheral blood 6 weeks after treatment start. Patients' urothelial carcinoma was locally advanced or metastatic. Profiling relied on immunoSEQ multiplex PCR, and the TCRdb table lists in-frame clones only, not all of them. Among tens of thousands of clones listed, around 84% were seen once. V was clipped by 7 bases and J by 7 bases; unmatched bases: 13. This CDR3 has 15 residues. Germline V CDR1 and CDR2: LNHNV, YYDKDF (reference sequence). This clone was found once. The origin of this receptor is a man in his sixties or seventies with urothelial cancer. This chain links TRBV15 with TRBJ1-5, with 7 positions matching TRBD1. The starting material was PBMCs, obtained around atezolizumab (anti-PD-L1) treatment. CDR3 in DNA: TGTGCCACCACCCGGGGAGAGGGGGCTCGACAGCCCCAGCATTTT. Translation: CATTRGEGARQPQHF.